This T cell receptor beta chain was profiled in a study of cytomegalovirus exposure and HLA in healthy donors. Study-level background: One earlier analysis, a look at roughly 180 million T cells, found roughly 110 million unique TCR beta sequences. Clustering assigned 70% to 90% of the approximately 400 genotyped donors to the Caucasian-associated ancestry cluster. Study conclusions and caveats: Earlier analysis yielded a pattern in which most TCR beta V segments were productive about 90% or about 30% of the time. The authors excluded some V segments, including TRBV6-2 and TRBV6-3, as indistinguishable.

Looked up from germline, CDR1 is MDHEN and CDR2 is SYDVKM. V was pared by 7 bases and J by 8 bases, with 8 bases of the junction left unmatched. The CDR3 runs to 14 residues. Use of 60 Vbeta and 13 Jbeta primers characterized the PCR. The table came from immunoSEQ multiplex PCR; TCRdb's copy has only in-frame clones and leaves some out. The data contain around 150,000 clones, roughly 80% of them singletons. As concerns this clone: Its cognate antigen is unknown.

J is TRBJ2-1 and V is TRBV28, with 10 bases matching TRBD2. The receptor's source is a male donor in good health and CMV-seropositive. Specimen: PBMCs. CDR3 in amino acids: CASNGSGRDYEQFF. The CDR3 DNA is TGTGCCAGCAATGGGAGCGGGAGGGACTATGAGCAGTTCTTC.